The clone carrying this T cell receptor (beta chain) was counted only a few times. No antigen is known for it. Via MiXCR, TCRdb re-called the 5' RACE reads, giving one row per CDR3 protein. The table lists 300,000 to 400,000 distinct CDR3 sequences, 28% of them singletons, with roughly 13% in the top ten. This record belongs to a study of T-cell memory formation after mild COVID-19. Findings and limits, study-wide: CD4+ clones that contracted lay mainly in CM and EM; CD8+ ones lay in EMRA.

Sequencing was carried out using PBMCs or a T cell subset sorted from them (not recorded which). The source of this sequence is an adult woman who had mild COVID-19 (a few samples of this study predate the infection). Cell type and time point are not known.

This CDR3 reads CASSSWEVPYEQYF. CDR3 DNA sequence: TGTGCCAGCAGTTCGTGGGAAGTACCCTACGAGCAGTACTTC. The genes are TRBV12-3 or TRBV12-4 and TRBJ2-7; D uncertain. The CDR3 length is 14 residues. Trimming removed 4 bases from V and 2 bases from J, with 12 bases in between.